Listed here is a single TCR beta chain. Its target is not known. The record originates from a study of T cell responses to AZD1222 COVID-19 vaccine. Findings and caveats of the study: In a largely white British group with more females than males, clonal diversity was possibly underestimated. Vaccination with two AZD1222 doses was followed by a rise in Spike-specific TCR breadth and depth. Researchers took repertoire samples only after the peak T cell response had come.

The CDR3 is made up of 15 amino acids. V was pared by 3 bases and J by 1 base, with 0 bases of the junction left unmatched. CDR1 is LNHDA and CDR2 is SQIVND in the germline V gene (reference sequence). The table came from immunoSEQ multiplex PCR; TCRdb's copy has only in-frame clones and leaves some out. The repertoire holds roughly 260,000 clones, with 90% to 95% as singletons. This sequence joins TRBV19 and TRBJ2-3, with 11 nucleotides matching TRBD2. The origin of this receptor is an adult in good health. This specimen was peripheral blood, taken on day 0 of AZD1222 vaccination. The CDR3 loop reads CASSISGGGTDTQYF. The DNA for the CDR3 is TGTGCCAGTAGTATTAGCGGGGGGGGCACAGATACGCAGTATTTT.